The 5 T cell receptor beta chains presented below share a single source sample, sequenced in a study of blood T cell repertoires in COVID-19. Assay: immunoSEQ multiplex PCR; the TCRdb copy retains only in-frame clones and omits some. The sample comprises under 200,000 clones, approximately 80% of which are singletons, and 1.5% to 1.9% rests with the top ten. Sequencing was performed on peripheral blood. The receptors derive from a human donor in a cohort sampled during active COVID-19.

The chain uses TRBV7-9 and TRBJ2-5; 9 nucleotides line up with TRBD1. The CDR3 has 14 amino acids. Germline V CDR1 and CDR2: SEHNR, FQNEAQ (reference sequence). The ends lost 4 bases at V and 5 bases at J; junction bases unmatched: 5. The chain's CDR3 is CASSSGQGRETQYF. As DNA, the CDR3 is TGTGCCAGCAGCTCGGGACAGGGTAGGGAGACCCAGTACTTC.

The rearrangement links TRBV6-5 to TRBJ2-7; no definite D call. Germline CDR1 and CDR2: MNHEY and SVGAGI. There are 11 residues in the CDR3. V was trimmed by 8 bases and J by 0 bases, leaving 5 bases between them. The chain's CDR3 is CASQSSYEQYF. The CDR3 DNA follows: TGTGCCAGCCAGTCCTCCTACGAGCAGTACTTC.

The chain joins TRBV7-9 to TRBJ1-5; D not resolved. Germline CDR1 reads SEHNR; CDR2 reads FQNEAQ (reference sequence). The V and J ends lost 3 bases and 7 bases respectively, with 10 bases between them. The CDR3 consists of 13 residues. This CDR3 is CASSFREKQPQHF. The CDR3 DNA sequence: TGTGCCAGCAGCTTTCGAGAGAAACAGCCCCAGCATTTT.

The genes are TRBV6-6 and TRBJ2-5, with 9 positions matching TRBD2. CDR3 length: 16 residues. Germline trimming cut 5 bases from V and 0 bases from J; bases unmatched to any gene: 7. CDR1 is MNHNY and CDR2 is SVGAGI in the germline V gene (reference sequence). CDR3 sequence: CASSNPSGEYQETQYF. DNA of the CDR3: TGTGCCAGCAGTAACCCTAGCGGGGAGTACCAAGAGACCCAGTACTTC.

V usage is TRBV6-5 and J usage is TRBJ1-1, with 8 bases matching TRBD1. The CDR3 length is 14 residues. Per the germline V gene, CDR1 is MNHEY and CDR2 is SVGAGI. J gave up 3 bases and V 4 bases, and 4 bases lay outside the gene matches. The CDR3 region has the DNA TGTGCCAGCAGTTTTTTGGACAGGGACACTGAAGCTTTCTTT. Its protein is CASSFLDRDTEAFF.